These 7 T cell receptor beta chains share one sample of origin, sequenced in a study of blood T cells in healthy people across ages. Next came a second PCR, run for roughly 6 to 11 cycles, which used a sample-barcoded 5' primer along with a J-beta primer mix. TCRdb re-analysed the 5' RACE reads in MiXCR, keeping a single row per CDR3 protein. Among around 800,000 distinct CDR3 sequences listed, around 45% were seen once. The specimen was blood. These receptor sequences come from a man aged 55 to 70 in good health.

The V and J genes are TRBV12-3 or TRBV12-4 and TRBJ1-2; TRBD1 matches 7 bases. The CDR3 consists of 16 residues. Trimming at V came to 5 bases and at J to 4 bases, leaving 13 bases not matched to a gene. The CDR3 sequence is CASSPGIDREAYGYTF. CDR3 sequence (DNA): TGTGCCAGCAGTCCAGGGATAGACAGGGAGGCCTATGGCTACACCTTC.

CDR3 in amino acids: CASSRGQLTYGYTF. CDR3 nucleotides: TGTGCCAGCAGCCGTGGACAGCTGACCTATGGCTACACCTTC. The chain employs TRBV3-1 and TRBJ1-2; possible D gene TRBD1, 6 bases. This CDR3 region has 14 residues. Looked up from germline, CDR1 is LGHDT and CDR2 is YNNKEL (reference sequence). The germline V and J ends were trimmed by 4 bases and 4 bases, with 13 bases remaining between them.

The V and J genes are TRBV20-1 and TRBJ1-5, with D possibly matching TRBD1 (5 bases). From germline, CDR1 is DFQATT and CDR2 SNEGSKA (reference sequence). This CDR3 comprises 16 residues. V was clipped by 0 bases and J by 2 bases, with 14 bases between them. The CDR3 coding sequence is TGCAGTGCTAGAGACCGGGAGGGGACTGGCAATCAGCCCCAGCATTTT. Its translation: CSARDREGTGNQPQHF.

The table lists this clonotype with many counts. The genes are TRBV27 and TRBJ2-7; D is unresolved. Germline-derived CDR1 and CDR2 are MNHEY and SMNVEV (reference sequence). Trimming took 6 bases from V and 6 from J, leaving 9 bases between them. CDR3 length equals 11 residues. CDR3 DNA: TGTGCCAGCAGCCTTTGGGGCGAGCAGTACTTC. Translating gives CASSLWGEQYF.

The chain has TRBV7-9 and TRBJ2-1; no reliable D call. The CDR3 covers 15 residues. The V end was cut by 5 bases, the J end by 0 bases, with 11 bases between. The germline CDR1 and CDR2 sequences are SEHNR and FQNEAQ (reference sequence). This CDR3 reads CASSPFLSSYNEQFF. CDR3 DNA sequence: TGTGCCAGCAGCCCCTTCTTAAGCTCCTACAATGAGCAGTTCTTC.

The chain recombines TRBV14 with TRBJ2-1; D assignment may be TRBD1 or TRBD2 (5 bases each). Germline V gene lookup returns CDR1 SGHDN and CDR2 FVKESK. Trimming pared 0 bases from V and 3 bases from J, leaving 12 bases between. The CDR3 is 16 residues long. This chain's CDR3 is CASSQDRGRIYNEQFF. The CDR3 DNA sequence: TGTGCCAGCAGCCAAGATCGGGGACGGATCTACAATGAGCAGTTCTTC.

This clonotype was counted between two and nine times. V is TRBV15 and J is TRBJ2-7; D gene ambiguous. Germline CDR1 is LNHNV and CDR2 is YYDKDF (reference sequence). The CDR3 contains 17 residues. With 5 bases removed from V and 1 base from J, the gap between germline ends came to 21 bases. CDR3 loop: CATSARPPRTGSYEQYF. CDR3 sequence (DNA): TGTGCCACCAGCGCAAGGCCCCCCCGGACCGGTTCCTACGAGCAGTACTTC.